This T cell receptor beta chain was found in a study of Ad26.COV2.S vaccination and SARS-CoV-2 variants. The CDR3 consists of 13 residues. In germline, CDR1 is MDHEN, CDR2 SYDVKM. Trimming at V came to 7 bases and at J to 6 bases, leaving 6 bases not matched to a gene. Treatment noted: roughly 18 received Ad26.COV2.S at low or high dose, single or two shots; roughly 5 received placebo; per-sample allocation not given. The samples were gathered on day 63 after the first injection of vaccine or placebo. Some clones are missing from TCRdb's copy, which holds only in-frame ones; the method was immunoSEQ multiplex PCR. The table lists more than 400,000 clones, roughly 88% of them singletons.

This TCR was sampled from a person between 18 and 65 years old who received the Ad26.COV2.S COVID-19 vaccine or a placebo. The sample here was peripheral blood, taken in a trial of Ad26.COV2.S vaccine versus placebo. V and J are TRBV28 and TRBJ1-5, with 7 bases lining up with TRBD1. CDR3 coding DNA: TGTGCCAGCACAACAGGGGCTGGTCAGCCCCAGCATTTT. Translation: CASTTGAGQPQHF.